The present TCR beta chain was sequenced within a study of spatial heterogeneity in lung cancer. On the study more broadly: The study consistently detected more beta-chain than alpha-chain sequences. Matched bulk RNA-seq provided a T cell module score, and TCR transcript counts in tumor regions correlated strongly with it.

General observations from the study: How many expanded intratumoral alpha and beta TCRs were present tracked the tumor mutation count, which was a count of nonsynonymous mutations. Quantities of ubiquitous and regional expanded TCRs paralleled ubiquitous and regional nonsynonymous mutations, respectively.

V dropped 6 bases and J dropped 5 bases, with 10 bases sitting between them. The CDR3 covers 12 residues. The time point is: sample taken at primary tumor resection. TCR cDNA molecules were tagged individually, and each one carried a unique molecular identifier. TCRdb used MiXCR to reprocess the 5' RACE reads, holding one entry per CDR3 protein. The sample lists about 9,100 distinct CDR3 sequences; around 6% were seen once. As for this clonotype: Antigen unknown.

The origin of this receptor is a female donor with early-stage non-small cell lung cancer. Source: lung tumor tissue, taken at surgery. The V gene is TRBV12-3 or TRBV12-4, the J gene TRBJ2-5; unclear D gene. This CDR3 is CASRTITETQYF. The CDR3 nucleotides are TGTGCCAGCAGAACTATCACGGAGACCCAGTACTTC.